The rows below give T cell receptor beta chains drawn from one sample of a study of blood T cell repertoires in COVID-19. Some clones are missing from TCRdb's copy, which holds only in-frame ones; the method was immunoSEQ multiplex PCR. The sample has some 520,000 clones, roughly 87% seen once. The specimen was peripheral blood. The receptors stem from a man aged 18 to 29 with COVID-19, enrolled during active disease. CDR3s include the opening cysteine and the closing phenylalanine or tryptophan. Fields, in order: J gene, CDR3 length, V gene, CDR3 protein.

J: TRBJ1-6
length: 12
V: TRBV6-5
CDR3: CASRDGGSPLHF

J: TRBJ1-2
length: 14
V: TRBV27
CDR3: CASSPVGANYGYTF

J: TRBJ2-1
length: 16
V: TRBV7-3
CDR3: CASSPRDRGFYNEQFF

J: TRBJ2-7
length: 14
V: TRBV3-1/TRBV3-2
CDR3: CASSWADRGGEQYF

J: TRBJ1-1
length: 19
V: TRBV24-1
CDR3: CATSDFDINRGPENTEAFF

J: TRBJ2-3
length: 16
V: TRBV13
CDR3: CASSSRQRGNTDTQYF

J: TRBJ2-7
length: 13
V: TRBV6-5
CDR3: CASSYTPGYEQYF

J: TRBJ1-4
length: 14
V: TRBV2
CDR3: CASSPLSTNEKLFF

J: TRBJ2-1
length: 14
V: TRBV5-1
CDR3: CASSLSVSYNEQFF

J: TRBJ2-7
length: 15
V: TRBV7-9
CDR3: CASSPPDRNSYEQYF

J: TRBJ1-1
length: 15
V: TRBV7-9
CDR3: CASTQVGDRWAEAFF

J: TRBJ1-1
length: 13
V: TRBV27
CDR3: CASSLRVTSEAFF

J: TRBJ1-2
length: 15
V: TRBV27
CDR3: CASSSADTPGYGYTF

J: TRBJ1-6
length: 15
V: TRBV15
CDR3: CATSREGPQNSPLHF

J: TRBJ1-5
length: 15
V: TRBV5-6
CDR3: CASSSGGYSNQPQHF

J: TRBJ1-6
length: 13
V: TRBV18
CDR3: CASYGQGRGPLHF

J: TRBJ1-1
length: 16
V: TRBV11-2
CDR3: CASSKSRAGERAEAFF

J: TRBJ1-1
length: 12
V: TRBV3-1/TRBV3-2
CDR3: CASSHDQLGLTF

J: TRBJ1-5
length: 15
V: TRBV2
CDR3: CASSGFGPGNQPQHF

J: TRBJ2-3
length: 13
V: TRBV3-1/TRBV3-2
CDR3: CASSPRGTDTQYF

J: TRBJ1-3
length: 14
V: TRBV7-9
CDR3: CASSPLAYGNTIYF

J: TRBJ2-7
length: 15
V: TRBV9
CDR3: CASSVDRGQQYEQYF

J: TRBJ1-3
length: 15
V: TRBV4-1
CDR3: CASSQSTGVGNTIYF

J: TRBJ2-7
length: 16
V: TRBV11-2
CDR3: CASSLRWGQGKDEQYF

J: TRBJ2-7
length: 13
V: TRBV6-5
CDR3: CASSYSRDNEQYF

J: TRBJ2-5
length: 16
V: TRBV5-1
CDR3: CASSLGTSGIGETQYF

J: TRBJ2-3
length: 15
V: TRBV3-1/TRBV3-2
CDR3: CASSQEVAVRDTQYF

J: TRBJ1-1
length: 12
V: TRBV10-1
CDR3: CASRGANTEAFF

J: TRBJ2-3
length: 13
V: TRBV3-1/TRBV3-2
CDR3: CASSQERRDTQYF

J: TRBJ2-5
length: 16
V: TRBV7-9
CDR3: CASSPGGLAGLETQYF

J: TRBJ2-7
length: 16
V: TRBV5-1
CDR3: CASSLDSGLSSYEQYF

J: TRBJ1-4
length: 13
V: TRBV2
CDR3: CASAYLDSEKLFF

J: TRBJ2-1
length: 15
V: TRBV18
CDR3: CASSPGTGSYNEQFF

J: TRBJ2-7
length: 14
V: TRBV7-8
CDR3: CASSEAGGGYEQYF

J: TRBJ1-5
length: 14
V: TRBV19
CDR3: CASTNQGVDQPQHF

J: TRBJ1-4
length: 14
V: TRBV28
CDR3: CASSRQGANEKLFF

J: TRBJ1-2
length: 16
V: TRBV30
CDR3: CAWSGGFGGAGYGYTF

J: TRBJ1-2
length: 13
V: TRBV2
CDR3: CASSETGNYGYTF

J: TRBJ1-5
length: 15
V: TRBV3-1/TRBV3-2
CDR3: CASSQGRGANQPQHF

J: TRBJ2-3
length: 16
V: TRBV3-1/TRBV3-2
CDR3: CASSPSSGGRTDTQYF

J: TRBJ2-5
length: 14
V: TRBV2
CDR3: CASSLTGGQETQYF

J: TRBJ2-1
length: 13
V: TRBV9
CDR3: CASSAISGTEQFF

J: TRBJ2-5
length: 13
V: TRBV18
CDR3: CASSRTGQETQYF

J: TRBJ2-1
length: 14
V: TRBV5-4
CDR3: CASSLDSGSNEQFF

J: TRBJ2-3
length: 16
V: TRBV5-4
CDR3: CASSLQRELFTDTQYF

J: TRBJ1-4
length: 15
V: TRBV9
CDR3: CASSVGGRYDEKLFF

J: TRBJ1-1
length: 13
V: TRBV5-1
CDR3: CASSFRGNTEAFF

J: TRBJ2-1
length: 15
V: TRBV5-6
CDR3: CASSLGQRGYNEQFF

J: TRBJ1-2
length: 14
V: TRBV2
CDR3: CASSDSLQGLGYTF

J: TRBJ1-1
length: 14
V: TRBV7-9
CDR3: CASSRGNFNTEAFF

J: TRBJ2-2
length: 16
V: TRBV12-5
CDR3: CASGPGTGGNTGELFF

J: TRBJ1-1
length: 15
V: TRBV9
CDR3: CASSVGPVGDTEAFF

J: TRBJ2-3
length: 17
V: TRBV7-8
CDR3: CASSIRVTRIEADTQYF

J: TRBJ2-1
length: 16
V: TRBV6-1
CDR3: CASSGTSGAIGNEQFF

J: TRBJ1-6
length: 15
V: TRBV5-4
CDR3: CASSSSGVTDSPLHF